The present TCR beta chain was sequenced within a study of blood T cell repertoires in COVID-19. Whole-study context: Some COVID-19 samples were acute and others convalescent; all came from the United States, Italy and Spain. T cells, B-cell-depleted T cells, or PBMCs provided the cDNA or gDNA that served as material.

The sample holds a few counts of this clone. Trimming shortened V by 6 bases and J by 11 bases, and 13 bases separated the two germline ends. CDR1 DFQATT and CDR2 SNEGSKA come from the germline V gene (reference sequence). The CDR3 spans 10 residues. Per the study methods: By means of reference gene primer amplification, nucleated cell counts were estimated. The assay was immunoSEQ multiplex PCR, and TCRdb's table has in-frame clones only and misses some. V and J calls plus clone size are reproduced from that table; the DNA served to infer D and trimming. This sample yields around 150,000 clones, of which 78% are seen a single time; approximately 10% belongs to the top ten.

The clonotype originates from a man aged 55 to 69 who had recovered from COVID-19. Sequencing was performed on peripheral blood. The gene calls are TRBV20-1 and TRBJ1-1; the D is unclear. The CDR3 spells CSATGLGAFF. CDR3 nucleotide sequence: TGCAGTGCAACTGGACTGGGCGCTTTCTTT.